A selection of T cell receptor beta chains follows, all from one sample in a study of T cell changes during pregnancy in multiple sclerosis. Profiled with immunoSEQ multiplex PCR; TCRdb holds only in-frame clones, not every one. Among about 99,000 clones listed, 85% to 95% were seen once. This material consisted of peripheral blood, taken after pregnancy. These receptors came from a female donor with multiple sclerosis, enrolled in a pregnancy study. CDR3s include the opening cysteine and the closing phenylalanine or tryptophan. A D gene is named only where the DNA matches it firmly. Size values are once, few and many counts, or a class for expanded clones, and some rows have none.

NA once TRBJ2-3 TRBV30 TGTGCCTCCCGGGGGGCAGTCGCAGATACGCAGTATTTT CASRGAVADTQYF
TRBD1 NA TRBJ1-2 TRBV9 TGTGCCAGCAGCGTAGCTACAGGGACAGGGGGCAGCTATGGCTACACCTTC CASSVATGTGGSYGYTF
TRBD1 NA TRBJ2-7 TRBV11-3 TGTGCCAGCAGCTTAGGAGCTACGACAGGGGCCCTCGACGAGCAGTACTTC CASSLGATTGALDEQYF
TRBD1 NA TRBJ2-3 TRBV5-1 TGCGCCAGCAGCTTAGGGACAGGGCACACAGATACGCAGTATTTT CASSLGTGHTDTQYF
NA NA TRBJ2-2 TRBV28 TGTGCCAGCAGTTCTGGGGGCCGGAACACCGGGGAGCTGTTTTTT CASSSGGRNTGELFF
TRBD1 NA TRBJ2-2 TRBV5-5 TGTGCCAGCAGCTTGGTGGGACAGGTTAACACCGGGGAGCTGTTTTTT CASSLVGQVNTGELFF
TRBD2 NA TRBJ2-1 TRBV28 TGTGCCAGCGGGGGGGAGGTCCGGGGTAATGAGCAGTTCTTC CASGGEVRGNEQFF
TRBD2 NA TRBJ2-1 TRBV7-3 TGTGCCAGCAGCAGCGGGGGGGCGTACAATGAGCAGTTCTTC CASSSGGAYNEQFF
NA NA TRBJ1-1 TRBV6-1 TGTGCCAACGCTAACACAGGGCACACTGAAGCTTTCTTT CANANTGHTEAFF
TRBD2 NA TRBJ2-2 TRBV7-8 TGTGCCAGCAGCTTAGTAGTAGCGGGAGGGGAGCTGTTTTTT CASSLVVAGGELFF
TRBD1 NA TRBJ1-1 TRBV30 TGTGCCTGGAGTGTACAGGGGGCGTCTGAAGCTTTCTTT CAWSVQGASEAFF
NA NA TRBJ1-5 TRBV18 TGTGCCAGCTCACCGACAGGCCATAGCAATCAGCCCCAGCATTTT CASSPTGHSNQPQHF
TRBD1 NA TRBJ1-2 TRBV10-3 TGTGCCATCAGTGAGGCCGACAGGGGATATGGCTACACCTTC CAISEADRGYGYTF
TRBD1 NA TRBJ2-1 TRBV9 TGTGCCAGCAGCGCCGGACAGGGCAACAATGAGCAGTTCTTC CASSAGQGNNEQFF
NA NA TRBJ1-5 TRBV28 TGTGCCAGCAGTTTCACTCCACGTGCGGGTTTGGTCAATCAGCCCCAGCATTTT CASSFTPRAGLVNQPQHF
TRBD2 NA TRBJ2-3 TRBV19 TGTGCCAGTAGTACCCGACTAGCGGGGGGGGGAGATACGCAGTATTTT CASSTRLAGGGDTQYF
TRBD2 NA TRBJ2-5 TRBV25-1 TGTGCCAGCAGTGAATTGCCTAGCGGGAGAGAGACCCAGTACTTC CASSELPSGRETQYF
TRBD2 NA TRBJ2-2 TRBV27 TGTGCCAGCAATTCAGGACTAGCCCACAACACCGGGGAGCTGTTTTTT CASNSGLAHNTGELFF
TRBD2 NA TRBJ2-3 TRBV19 TGTGCCAGTAGTATTGGGGGGGCAGATACGCAGTATTTT CASSIGGADTQYF
NA NA TRBJ1-1 TRBV10-3 TGTGCCATCAGTGACCTCAACGCGGCTTTCTTT CAISDLNAAFF
NA NA TRBJ1-5 TRBV10-3 TGTGCCATCAGCCCCTTTTCGGTGGGAGCGGGTCCCAATCAGCCCCAGCATTTT CAISPFSVGAGPNQPQHF
TRBD2 once TRBJ2-3 TRBV7-9 TGTGCCAGCAGCTTATATGGCGGGGGGACGCAGTATTTT CASSLYGGGTQYF
TRBD1 NA TRBJ2-2 TRBV11-2 TGTGCCAGCAGCTCCCTCAGACAGGGGCGGACCGGGGAGCTGTTTTTT CASSSLRQGRTGELFF
TRBD2 once TRBJ2-3 TRBV9 TGTGCCAGCAGCGTTAGCGGGCCGGGCACAGATACGCAGTATTTT CASSVSGPGTDTQYF
TRBD2 NA TRBJ2-5 TRBV5-1 TGCGCCAGCAGCCTGGGAGGGATCCGCCAAGAGACCCAGTACTTC CASSLGGIRQETQYF
NA NA TRBJ1-1 TRBV9 TGTGCCAGCAGCGTAGATGGGGGCAGGGACACTGAAGCTTTCTTT CASSVDGGRDTEAFF
NA NA TRBJ2-7 TRBV7-9 TGTGCCAGCAGTTACAGGGAGAGCTACGAGCAGTACTTC CASSYRESYEQYF
NA NA TRBJ2-2 TRBV9 TGTGCAGGACAGCCCGGGGACACCGGGGAGCTGTTTTTT CAGQPGDTGELFF
TRBD2 NA TRBJ2-1 TRBV2 TGTGCCAGCAGCCCAAGGGGACTAGCGGGGGGCAATGAGCAGTTCTTC CASSPRGLAGGNEQFF
TRBD1 NA TRBJ2-2 TRBV2 TGTGCCAGCATTTGGGACAGGATGGCGAACACCGGGGAGCTGTTTTTT CASIWDRMANTGELFF
TRBD2 NA TRBJ2-5 TRBV7-7 TGTGCCAGCAGCAGACGCCTAGCGGGAGAAGAGACCCAGTACTTC CASSRRLAGEETQYF
NA NA TRBJ2-5 TRBV5-4 TGTGCCAGCAGCTTCCAGCCAGCCCGAGGGGAGACCCAGTACTTC CASSFQPARGETQYF
TRBD2 NA TRBJ2-5 TRBV30 TGTGCCTGGAGTCCCCCGGGACTAGCGGGAGGGCCAGTCGAGACCCAGTACTTC CAWSPPGLAGGPVETQYF
TRBD1 NA TRBJ2-7 TRBV19 TGTGCCAGTAGTATAGGGGTATGGGACAGACTGAAGTCCTACGAGCAGTACTTC CASSIGVWDRLKSYEQYF
TRBD2 NA TRBJ2-7 TRBV6-4 TGTGCCAGCAGTAAGGTAGCGGGGGACTCCTACGAGCAGTACTTC CASSKVAGDSYEQYF
NA NA TRBJ1-1 TRBV2 TGTGCCAGCAGTCGGACCGGAGGGACTGAAGCTTTCTTT CASSRTGGTEAFF
TRBD1 NA TRBJ1-2 TRBV7-9 TGTGCCAGCAGCTCGCGGGACAGGGGAAACTATGGCTACACCTTC CASSSRDRGNYGYTF